This paragraph covers one TCR beta chain sequence. Its specificity is unknown. The germline gives CDR1 MNHEY, CDR2 SVGAGI. The J segment lost 3 bases and the V segment lost 4 bases, leaving 4 bases of the junction unmatched. This CDR3 region has 14 residues. The PCR employed 60 Vbeta primers together with 13 Jbeta primers. The method was immunoSEQ multiplex PCR; TCRdb's version includes in-frame clones alone and lacks a portion of them. The sample features around 100,000 clones, with 3.7% in its top ten. This entry comes from a study of cytomegalovirus exposure and HLA in healthy donors. Study information: The roughly 120 million unique TCR beta sequences, from some 170 million T cells, were found by an earlier analysis.

Overall study results and limits: The authors later linked a missense DCLRE1C variant to TCR beta V- and J-gene trimming. A later analysis reportedly identified an Asian-associated ancestry cluster as carrying fewer N-insertions than the roughly 700-donor mean. TCR association rates varied by HLA locus in a later analysis, with DRB1 highest and HLA-C lowest.

The sequenced sample consisted of PBMCs. The gene calls are TRBV6-5 and TRBJ2-3, with 7 bases identical to TRBD1. The sequence was obtained from a man younger than 45 in good health and CMV-seronegative. The CDR3 is CASSFLQGTDTQYF. CDR3 nucleotide sequence: TGTGCCAGCAGTTTTTTACAGGGGACAGATACGCAGTATTTT.